A selection of T cell receptor beta chains follows, all from one sample in a study of control samples from healthy donors and cancer patients. Sequencing used immunoSEQ multiplex PCR; TCRdb keeps in-frame clones, though not all of them. There are tens of thousands of clones in the sample; about 89% occur only once, and 7.6% lies in the top ten. The sample taken for sequencing was blood. The receptor set was obtained from a woman in her sixties in good health. Each CDR3 is given with its conserved first and last residue. The D gene is left open where the match is weak.

D	V	J	DNA	CDR3
-	TRBV20-1	TRBJ2-1	TGCAGTGCTAGTTTCGGGAGAAGCGATGAGCAGTTCTTC	CSASFGRSDEQFF
-	TRBV4-1	TRBJ2-4	TGCGCCAGCAGCCAAGATTTCAGAAACATTCAGTACTTC	CASSQDFRNIQYF
TRBD1	TRBV11-3	TRBJ1-2	TGTGCCAGCAGCATCTCCGGACAGGGGGCGCGGAGGGGCTACACCTTC	CASSISGQGARRGYTF
-	TRBV7-9	TRBJ2-3	TGTGCCAGCAGCTTGGGACATGGGACGCAGTATTTT	CASSLGHGTQYF
-	TRBV7-9	TRBJ2-7	TGTGCCAGCAGCTTTGGAAGTCAGGGTCCTTACGAGCAGTACTTC	CASSFGSQGPYEQYF
-	TRBV28	TRBJ2-3	TGTGCCAGCAGTCTCAGGACGGGGGTAAACACAGATACGCAGTATTTT	CASSLRTGVNTDTQYF
TRBD1	TRBV19	TRBJ1-5	TGTGCCAGTAGTACCAACCGGGACAGGCCCCAGCATTTT	CASSTNRDRPQHF
TRBD2	TRBV5-1	TRBJ2-3	TGCGCCAGCAGCCCCCCGGGGGGGTACACAGATACGCAGTATTTT	CASSPPGGYTDTQYF
TRBD1	TRBV9	TRBJ1-2	TGTGCCAGCAGCGTAGCTCAGGGGGCTAACTATGGCTACACCTTC	CASSVAQGANYGYTF
-	TRBV7-2	TRBJ2-5	TGTGCCAGCAGCTTAAATACTGCCCAAGAGACCCAGTACTTC	CASSLNTAQETQYF
-	TRBV5-1	TRBJ2-3	TGCGCCAGCAGCTTGGGGACCGTCACAGATACGCAGTATTTT	CASSLGTVTDTQYF
-	TRBV12-3/TRBV12-4	TRBJ2-3	TGTGCCAGCAGTTTTTGGGGGGAAGATACGCAGTATTTT	CASSFWGEDTQYF
-	TRBV7-8	TRBJ2-3	TGTGCCAGCAGCCCCCCCGTTAAAGATACGCAGTATTTT	CASSPPVKDTQYF
-	TRBV9	TRBJ1-1	TGTGCCAGCAGCGTAGTCGGGGGGTCAGCTTTCTTT	CASSVVGGSAFF
-	TRBV27	TRBJ2-5	TGTGCCAGCAGTCCGTCGGCCGGGGGCGGTAGGACCCAGTACTTC	CASSPSAGGGRTQYF
-	TRBV6-4	TRBJ2-2	TGTGCCAGCAGTGACGACCCGTCGGGGGCCGGGGAGCTGTTTTTT	CASSDDPSGAGELFF